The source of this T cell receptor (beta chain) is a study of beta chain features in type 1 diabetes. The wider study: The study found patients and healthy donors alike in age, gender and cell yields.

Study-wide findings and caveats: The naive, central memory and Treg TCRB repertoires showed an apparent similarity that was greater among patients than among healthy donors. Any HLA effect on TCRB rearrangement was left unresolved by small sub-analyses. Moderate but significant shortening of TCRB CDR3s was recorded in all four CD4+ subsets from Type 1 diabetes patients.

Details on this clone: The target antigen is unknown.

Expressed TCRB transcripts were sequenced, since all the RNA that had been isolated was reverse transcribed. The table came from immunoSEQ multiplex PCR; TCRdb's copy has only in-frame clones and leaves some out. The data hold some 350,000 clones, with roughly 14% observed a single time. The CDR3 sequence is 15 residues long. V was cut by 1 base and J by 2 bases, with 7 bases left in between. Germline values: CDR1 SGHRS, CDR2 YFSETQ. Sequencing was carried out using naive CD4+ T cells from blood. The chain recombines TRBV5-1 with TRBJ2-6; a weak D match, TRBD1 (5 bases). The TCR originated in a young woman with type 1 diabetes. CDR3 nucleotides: TGCGCCAGCAGCTTGTTAGGGGCTGGGGCCAACGTCCTGACTTTC. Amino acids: CASSLLGAGANVLTF.